Sequencing of this T cell receptor (beta chain) was carried out in a study of CXCR3-negative and CXCR3-positive naive CD8 T cells (dated by TCRdb to between 2018 and 2020). Describing the broader study: In total, some 140 million TRB reads were obtained, corresponding to roughly 1.5 +/- 0.3 million reads per library. Diversity and physicochemical repertoire analyses were performed on around 10 donors pooled from two independent experiments. TRBV-TRBJ cluster analysis included naive subsets from about 5 donors and memory cells from 3 donors. On the study overall, not on this receptor specifically: Repertoire diversity was comparably high in both naive subsets but much lower in memory CD8+ T cells. TRB CDR3s from CXCR3-positive naive cells showed higher hydrophobicity (lower Kidera factor 4), lower energy, and higher strength and volume indices than CXCR3-negative naive cells. Because surface CD5, which has been linked to self-reactivity in mice, was comparable between naive subsets, TCR interaction strength was also inferred from TRB CDR3 physicochemical properties. Similar TRBV-TRBJ usage was shown by naive CXCR3-negative and CXCR3-positive cells from the same donor, whereas distinct patterns were shown by memory cells. CXCR3 expression partially decreased after cryopreservation, so most assays used freshly isolated PBMCs.

There are 11 amino acids in the CDR3, from cysteine to phenylalanine inclusive. The entry carries no DNA sequence. Concerning this clonotype itself: No cognate antigen has been identified for it.

Data came from a NextSeq 550. The Human TCR Profiling Kit (MiLaboratory) was used to make UMI-labeled 5' RACE TRB cDNA libraries. The full amount of extracted RNA was used for cDNA synthesis, and the full amount of resulting cDNA was used for PCR amplification. The libraries were made side by side, with each library going through the same number of PCR cycles. Under the source paper's analysis protocol: About 53,000 +/- 9,400 unique UMI-labeled TRB cDNA molecules per library were extracted with MIGEC and MiXCR, with at least two reads per UMI required. On average, approximately 40,000 +/- 10,000 functional in-frame TRB CDR3 nucleotide clonotypes lacking stop codons were found per library. After downsampling to 5000 UMI-labeled TRB molecules per sample, diversity metrics, including normalized Shannon-Wiener and Chao1, were computed in VDJtools. VDJtools computed clonotype-size-weighted physicochemical properties of the central five CDR3 residues: interaction energy, strength, volume and Kidera factor 4. TCRdb reprocessed the raw reads; every CDR3 protein sequence is a single record, and DNA is not supplied. V and J calls and clone size were set by TCRdb, not the authors. The sample table on file contains approximately 59,000 distinct CDR3 sequences. Approximately 0.71% of the sample rests with the top ten.

Each CD8+ T cell subset was flow-sorted in triplicate, with fewer than 350,000 cells per subset placed directly into RLT lysis buffer. To keep memory contaminants out, a stringent definition of naive CD8+ T cells was applied: CD45RO-CCR7+CD27+CD95-. Peripheral blood mononuclear cells were isolated from buffy coats by standard density gradient centrifugation. Naive CXCR3-negative and CXCR3-positive CD8+ T cells were flow-sorted on a FACSAria III. Total RNA was extracted from sorted cells using an RNeasy Mini Kit. The V gene is TRBV12-3 or TRBV12-4 and the J gene is TRBJ1-4; as DNA is missing, the TRBD1 call by TCRdb cannot be tested. Sequencing was done on a sample of naive CXCR3+ CD8+ T cells from blood. The sample's cell subset or site, from its label and the paper: CD45RO-CCR7+CD27+CD95- naive CD8+ T cells expressing CXCR3 (TNR3+). This TCR came from a human donor in good health. Some clones in this sample may be carry-over from other donors' samples. The CDR3 is CASRGDRKLFF.